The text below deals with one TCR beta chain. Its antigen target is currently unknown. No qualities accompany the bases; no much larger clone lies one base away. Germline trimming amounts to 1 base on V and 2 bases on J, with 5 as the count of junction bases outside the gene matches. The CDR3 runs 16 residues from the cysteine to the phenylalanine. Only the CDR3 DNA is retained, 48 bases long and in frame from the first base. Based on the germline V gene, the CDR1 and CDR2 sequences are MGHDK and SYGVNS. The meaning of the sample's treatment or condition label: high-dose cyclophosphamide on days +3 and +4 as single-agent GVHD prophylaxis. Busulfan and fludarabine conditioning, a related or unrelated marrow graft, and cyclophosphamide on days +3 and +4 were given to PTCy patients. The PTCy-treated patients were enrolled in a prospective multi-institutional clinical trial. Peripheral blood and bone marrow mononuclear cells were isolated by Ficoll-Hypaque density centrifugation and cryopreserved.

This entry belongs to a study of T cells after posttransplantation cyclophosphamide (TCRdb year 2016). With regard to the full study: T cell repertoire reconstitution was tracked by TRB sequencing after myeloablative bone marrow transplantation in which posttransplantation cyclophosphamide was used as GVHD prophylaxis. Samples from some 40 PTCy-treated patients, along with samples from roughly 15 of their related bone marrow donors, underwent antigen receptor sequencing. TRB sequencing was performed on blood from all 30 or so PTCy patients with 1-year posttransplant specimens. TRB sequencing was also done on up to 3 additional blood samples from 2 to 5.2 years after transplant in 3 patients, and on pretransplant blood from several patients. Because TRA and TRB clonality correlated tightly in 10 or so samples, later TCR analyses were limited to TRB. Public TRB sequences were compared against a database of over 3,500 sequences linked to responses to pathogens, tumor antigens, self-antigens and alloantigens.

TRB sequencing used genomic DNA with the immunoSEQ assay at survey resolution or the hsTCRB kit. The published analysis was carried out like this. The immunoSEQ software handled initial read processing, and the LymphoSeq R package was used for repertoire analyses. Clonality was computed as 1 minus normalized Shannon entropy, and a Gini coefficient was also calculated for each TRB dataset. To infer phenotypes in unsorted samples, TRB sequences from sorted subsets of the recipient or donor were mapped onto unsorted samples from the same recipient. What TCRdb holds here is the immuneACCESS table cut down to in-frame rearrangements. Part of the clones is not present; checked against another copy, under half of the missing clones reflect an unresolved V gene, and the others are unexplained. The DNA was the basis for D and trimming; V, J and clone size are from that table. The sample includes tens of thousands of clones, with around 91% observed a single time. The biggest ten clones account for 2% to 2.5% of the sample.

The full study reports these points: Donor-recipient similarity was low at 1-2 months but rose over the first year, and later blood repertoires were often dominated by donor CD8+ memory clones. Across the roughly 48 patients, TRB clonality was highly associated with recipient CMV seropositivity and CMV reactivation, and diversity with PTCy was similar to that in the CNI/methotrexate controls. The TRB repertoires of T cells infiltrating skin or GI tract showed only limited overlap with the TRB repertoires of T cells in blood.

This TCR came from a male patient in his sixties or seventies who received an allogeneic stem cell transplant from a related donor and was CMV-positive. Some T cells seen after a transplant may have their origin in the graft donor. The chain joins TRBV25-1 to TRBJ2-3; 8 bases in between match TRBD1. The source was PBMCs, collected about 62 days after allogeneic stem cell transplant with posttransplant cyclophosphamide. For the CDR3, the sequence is CASSEFQGASTDTQYF. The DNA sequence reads TGTGCCAGCAGTGAATTCCAGGGGGCTTCCACAGATACGCAGTATTTT.